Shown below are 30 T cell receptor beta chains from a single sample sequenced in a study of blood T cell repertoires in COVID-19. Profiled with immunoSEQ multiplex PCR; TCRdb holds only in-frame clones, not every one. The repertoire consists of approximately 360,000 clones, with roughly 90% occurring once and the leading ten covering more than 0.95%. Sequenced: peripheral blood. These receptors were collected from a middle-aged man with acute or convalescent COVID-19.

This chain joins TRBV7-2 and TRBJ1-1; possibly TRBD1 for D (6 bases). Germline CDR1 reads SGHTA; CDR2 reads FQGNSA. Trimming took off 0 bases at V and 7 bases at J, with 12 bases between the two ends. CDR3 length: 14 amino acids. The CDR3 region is CASSLAWQGREAFF. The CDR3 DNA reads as TGTGCCAGCAGCTTAGCGTGGCAGGGGCGTGAAGCTTTCTTT.

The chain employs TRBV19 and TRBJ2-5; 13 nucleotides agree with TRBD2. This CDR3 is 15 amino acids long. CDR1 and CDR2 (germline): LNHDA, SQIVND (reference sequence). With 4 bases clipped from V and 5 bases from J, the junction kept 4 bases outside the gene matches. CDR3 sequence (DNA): TGTGCCAGTAGTAGGACTAGCGGGAGTTCGGAGACCCAGTACTTC. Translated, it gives CASSRTSGSSETQYF.

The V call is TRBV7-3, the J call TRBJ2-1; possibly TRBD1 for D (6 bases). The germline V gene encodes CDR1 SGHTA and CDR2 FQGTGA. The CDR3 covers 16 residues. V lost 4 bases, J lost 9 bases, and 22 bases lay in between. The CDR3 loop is CASSSNQGLPQGEQFF. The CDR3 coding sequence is TGTGCCAGCAGCTCCAATCAAGGCCTGCCACAGGGTGAGCAGTTCTTC. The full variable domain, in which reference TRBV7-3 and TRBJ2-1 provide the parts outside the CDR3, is GAGVSQTPSNKVTEKGKYVELRCDPISGHTALYWYRQSLGQGPEFLIYFQGTGAADDSGLPNDRFFAVRPEGSVSTLKIQRTERGDSAVYLCASSSNQGLPQGEQFFGPGTRLTVL.

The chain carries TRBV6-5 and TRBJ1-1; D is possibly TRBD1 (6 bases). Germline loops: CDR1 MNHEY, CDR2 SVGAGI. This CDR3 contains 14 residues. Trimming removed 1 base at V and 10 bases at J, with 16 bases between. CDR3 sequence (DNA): TGTGCCAGCAGTTACTTACTTACAGGGCTGGCAGCTTTCTTT. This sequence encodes CASSYLLTGLAAFF.

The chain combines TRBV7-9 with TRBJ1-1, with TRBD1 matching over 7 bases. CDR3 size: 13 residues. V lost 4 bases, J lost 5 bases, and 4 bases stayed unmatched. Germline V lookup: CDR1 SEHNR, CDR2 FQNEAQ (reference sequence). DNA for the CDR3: TGTGCCAGCAGCTCAACAGGGGTAACTGAAGCTTTCTTT. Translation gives CASSSTGVTEAFF.

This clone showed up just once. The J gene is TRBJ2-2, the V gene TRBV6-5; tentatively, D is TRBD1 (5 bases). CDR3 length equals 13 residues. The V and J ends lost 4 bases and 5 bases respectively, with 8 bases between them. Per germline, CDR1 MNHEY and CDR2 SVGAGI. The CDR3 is CASSFRDTGELFF. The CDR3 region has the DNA TGTGCCAGCAGTTTCAGGGATACCGGGGAGCTGTTTTTT.

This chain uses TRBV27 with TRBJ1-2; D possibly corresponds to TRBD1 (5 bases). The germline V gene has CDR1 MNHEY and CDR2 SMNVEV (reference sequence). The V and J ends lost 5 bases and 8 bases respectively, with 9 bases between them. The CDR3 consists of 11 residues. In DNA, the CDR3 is TGTGCCAGCAGTCAGGGCGACGGCTACACCTTC. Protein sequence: CASSQGDGYTF.

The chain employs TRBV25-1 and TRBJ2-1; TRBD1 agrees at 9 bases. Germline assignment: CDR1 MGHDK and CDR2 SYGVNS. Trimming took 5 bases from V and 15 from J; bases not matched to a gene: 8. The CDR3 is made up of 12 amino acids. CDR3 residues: CASSNYRGPWFF. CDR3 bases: TGTGCCAGCAGTAACTACAGGGGGCCATGGTTCTTC.

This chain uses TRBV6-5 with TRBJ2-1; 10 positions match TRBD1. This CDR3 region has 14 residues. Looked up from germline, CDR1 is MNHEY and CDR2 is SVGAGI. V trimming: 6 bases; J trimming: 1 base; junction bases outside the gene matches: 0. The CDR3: CASRGQGSYNEQFF. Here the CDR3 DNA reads TGTGCCAGCAGGGGACAGGGGTCCTACAATGAGCAGTTCTTC.

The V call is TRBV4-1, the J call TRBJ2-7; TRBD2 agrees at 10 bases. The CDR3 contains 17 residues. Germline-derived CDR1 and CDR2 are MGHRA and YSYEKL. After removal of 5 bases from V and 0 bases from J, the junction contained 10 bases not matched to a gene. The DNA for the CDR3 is TGCGCCAGCAGCAGCCGGACTAGCGGAGGTCTCTCCTACGAGCAGTACTTC. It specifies CASSSRTSGGLSYEQYF.

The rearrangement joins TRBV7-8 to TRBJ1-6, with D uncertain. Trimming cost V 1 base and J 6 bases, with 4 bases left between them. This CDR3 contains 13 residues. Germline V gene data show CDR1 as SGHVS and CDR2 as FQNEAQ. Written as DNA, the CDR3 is TGTGCCAGCAGCTTAGACGGTAATTCACCCCTCCACTTT. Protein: CASSLDGNSPLHF.

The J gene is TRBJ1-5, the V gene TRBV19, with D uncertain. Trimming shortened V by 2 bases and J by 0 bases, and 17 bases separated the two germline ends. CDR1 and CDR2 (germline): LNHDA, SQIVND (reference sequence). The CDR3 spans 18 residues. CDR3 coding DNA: TGTGCCAGTAGTATATCCCGACGGAGCGATTATAGCAATCAGCCCCAGCATTTT. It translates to CASSISRRSDYSNQPQHF.

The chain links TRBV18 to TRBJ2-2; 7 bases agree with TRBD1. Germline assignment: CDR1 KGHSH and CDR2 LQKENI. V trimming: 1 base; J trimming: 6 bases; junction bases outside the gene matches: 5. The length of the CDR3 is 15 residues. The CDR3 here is CASSPRQGESGELFF. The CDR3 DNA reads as TGTGCCAGCTCACCACGGCAGGGGGAGTCCGGGGAGCTGTTTTTT. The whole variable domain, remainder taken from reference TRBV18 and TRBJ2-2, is NAGVMQNPRHLVRRRGQEARLRCSPMKGHSHVYWYRQLPEEGLKFMVYLQKENIIDESGMPKERFSAEFPKEGPSILRIQQVVRGDSAAYFCASSPRQGESGELFFGEGSRLTVL.

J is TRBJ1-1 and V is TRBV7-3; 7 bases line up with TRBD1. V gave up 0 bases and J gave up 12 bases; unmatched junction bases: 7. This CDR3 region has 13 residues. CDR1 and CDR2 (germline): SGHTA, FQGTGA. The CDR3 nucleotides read TGTGCCAGCAGCTTAACCACAGGGGCCTCCTCTTTCTTT. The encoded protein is CASSLTTGASSFF.

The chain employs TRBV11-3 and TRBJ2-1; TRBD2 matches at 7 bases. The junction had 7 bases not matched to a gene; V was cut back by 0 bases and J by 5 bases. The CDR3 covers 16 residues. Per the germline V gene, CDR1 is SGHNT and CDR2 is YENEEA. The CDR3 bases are TGTGCCAGCAGCTTAGATGGAGCGGGACTAAACAATGAGCAGTTCTTC. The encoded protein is CASSLDGAGLNNEQFF.

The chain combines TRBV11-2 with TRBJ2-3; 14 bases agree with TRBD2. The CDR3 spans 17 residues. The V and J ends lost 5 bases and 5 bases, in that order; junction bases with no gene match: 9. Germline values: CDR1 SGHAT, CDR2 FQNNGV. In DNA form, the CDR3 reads TGTGCCAGCAGCCCCTCGGGACTAGCGGGAGTTAGAGATACGCAGTATTTT. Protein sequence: CASSPSGLAGVRDTQYF.

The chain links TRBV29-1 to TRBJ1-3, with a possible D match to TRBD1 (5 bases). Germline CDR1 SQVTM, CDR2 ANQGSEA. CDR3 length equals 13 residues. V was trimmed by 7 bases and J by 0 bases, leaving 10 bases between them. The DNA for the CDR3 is TGCAGCGCAGGACACGGCTCTGGAAACACCATATATTTT. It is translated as CSAGHGSGNTIYF.

The CDR3 loop reads CAISESPGAGAVNTEAFF. DNA for the CDR3: TGTGCCATCAGTGAGTCGCCAGGGGCAGGCGCGGTGAACACTGAAGCTTTCTTT. The chain is built from TRBV10-3 and TRBJ1-1; D is perhaps TRBD1 (6 bases). This CDR3 has 18 amino acids. V lost 0 bases, J lost 0 bases, and 17 bases lay in between. Germline-derived CDR1 and CDR2 are ENHRY and SYGVKD.

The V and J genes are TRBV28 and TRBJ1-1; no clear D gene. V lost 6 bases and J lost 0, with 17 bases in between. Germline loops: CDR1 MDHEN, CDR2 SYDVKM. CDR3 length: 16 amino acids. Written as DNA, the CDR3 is TGTGCCAGCAGCCCGAGGCGACGGCGAATGAACACTGAAGCTTTCTTT. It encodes CASSPRRRRMNTEAFF. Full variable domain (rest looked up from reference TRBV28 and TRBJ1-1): DVKVTQSSRYLVKRTGEKVFLECVQDMDHENMFWYRQDPGLGLRLIYFSYDVKMKEKGDIPEGYSVSREKKERFSLILESASTNQTSMYLCASSPRRRRMNTEAFFGQGTRLTVV.

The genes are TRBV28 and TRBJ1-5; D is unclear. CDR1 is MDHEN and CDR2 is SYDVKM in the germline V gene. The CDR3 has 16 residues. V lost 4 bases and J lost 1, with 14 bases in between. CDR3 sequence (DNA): TGTGCCAGCAGTTCGGGATATGTGGTCAGCAATCAGCCCCAGCATTTT. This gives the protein CASSSGYVVSNQPQHF.

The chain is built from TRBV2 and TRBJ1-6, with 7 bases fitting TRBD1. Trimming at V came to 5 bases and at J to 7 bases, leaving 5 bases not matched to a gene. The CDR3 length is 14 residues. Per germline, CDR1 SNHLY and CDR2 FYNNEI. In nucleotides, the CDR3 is TGTGCCAGCAGTCCCGGGACAGCAAATTCACCCCTCCACTTT. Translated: CASSPGTANSPLHF.

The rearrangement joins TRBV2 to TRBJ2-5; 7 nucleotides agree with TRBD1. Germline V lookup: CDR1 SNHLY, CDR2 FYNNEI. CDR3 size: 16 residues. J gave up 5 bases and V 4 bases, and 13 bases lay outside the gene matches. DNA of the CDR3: TGTGCCAGCAGTGTAACCCGGACAGGTCCGGGGGAGACCCAGTACTTC. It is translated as CASSVTRTGPGETQYF.

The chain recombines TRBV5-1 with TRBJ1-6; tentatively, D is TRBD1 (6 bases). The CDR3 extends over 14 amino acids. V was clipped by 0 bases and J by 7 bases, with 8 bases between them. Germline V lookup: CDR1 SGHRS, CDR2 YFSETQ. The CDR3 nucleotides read TGCGCCAGCAGCTTGGACAGGGTGAATTCACCCCTCCACTTT. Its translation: CASSLDRVNSPLHF.

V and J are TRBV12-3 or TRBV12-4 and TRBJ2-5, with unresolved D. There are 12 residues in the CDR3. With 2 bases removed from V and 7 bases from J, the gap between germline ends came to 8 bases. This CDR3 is CASSLFGATQYF. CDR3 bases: TGTGCCAGCAGTTTATTCGGTGCGACCCAGTACTTC.

CDR3 sequence reads: CASSRPDRGKNEKLFF. CDR3 coding DNA: TGTGCCAGCAGCAGACCGGACAGGGGGAAGAATGAAAAACTGTTTTTT. This chain links TRBV28 with TRBJ1-4; TRBD1 aligns across 10 bases. The junction had 9 bases not matched to a gene; V was cut back by 6 bases and J by 5 bases. CDR1 is MDHEN, CDR2 SYDVKM, per germline. The CDR3 runs to 16 residues.

The CDR3 coding sequence is TGTGCCAGCAGCTTGTGGGGGGTAACTGGAAACACCATATATTTT. It codes for CASSLWGVTGNTIYF. The chain employs TRBV5-5 and TRBJ1-3; TRBD1 is a possible D gene (5 bases). CDR1 is SGHKS and CDR2 is YYEKEE in the germline V gene (reference sequence). The CDR3 spans 15 residues. V was clipped by 1 base and J by 2 bases, with 10 bases between them.

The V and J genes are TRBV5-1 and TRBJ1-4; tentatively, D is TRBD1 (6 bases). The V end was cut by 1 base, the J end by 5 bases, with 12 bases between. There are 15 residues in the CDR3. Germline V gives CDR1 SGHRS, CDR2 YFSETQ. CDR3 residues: CASSLNRGKNEKLFF. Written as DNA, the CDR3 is TGCGCCAGCAGCTTGAATAGGGGGAAGAATGAAAAACTGTTTTTT. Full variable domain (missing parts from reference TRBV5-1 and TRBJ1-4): KAGVTQTPRYLIKTRGQQVTLSCSPISGHRSVSWYQQTPGQGLQFLFEYFSETQRNKGNFPGRFSGRQFSNSRSEMNVSTLELGDSALYLCASSLNRGKNEKLFFGSGTQLSVL.

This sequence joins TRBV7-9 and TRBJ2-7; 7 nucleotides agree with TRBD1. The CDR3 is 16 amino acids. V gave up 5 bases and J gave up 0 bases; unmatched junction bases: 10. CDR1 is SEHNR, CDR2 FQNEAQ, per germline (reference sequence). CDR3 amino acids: CASSPRQGTGSYEQYF. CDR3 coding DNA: TGTGCCAGCAGCCCTAGACAGGGTACAGGCTCCTACGAGCAGTACTTC.

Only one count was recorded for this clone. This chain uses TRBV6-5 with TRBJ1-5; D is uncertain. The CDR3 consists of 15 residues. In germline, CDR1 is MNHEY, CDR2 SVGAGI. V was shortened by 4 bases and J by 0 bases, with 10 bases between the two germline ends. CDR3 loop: CASSSDSNSNQPQHF. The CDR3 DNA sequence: TGTGCCAGCAGTTCGGACTCAAATAGCAATCAGCCCCAGCATTTT.

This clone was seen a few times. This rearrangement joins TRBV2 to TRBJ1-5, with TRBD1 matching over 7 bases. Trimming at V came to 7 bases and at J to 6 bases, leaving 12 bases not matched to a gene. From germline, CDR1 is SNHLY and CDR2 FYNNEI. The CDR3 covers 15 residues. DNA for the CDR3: TGTGCCAGCAAGGCAAAACAGGGGTGGGGTCAGCCCCAGCATTTT. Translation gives CASKAKQGWGQPQHF.